Listed below are T cell receptor beta chains from one sample, sequenced in a study of OX40 agonist ivuxolimab in advanced cancers. The protocol was immunoSEQ multiplex PCR, while the TCRdb copy is restricted to in-frame clones and leaves out a portion. The table has 80,000 or so clones, roughly 91% seen once. The sequences come from CD4+ or CD8+ T cells sorted from blood, collected in a trial of the OX40 agonist ivuxolimab. The receptor set was obtained from an adult with an advanced solid tumor such as melanoma, head and neck, liver or kidney cancer. Both conserved end residues are part of each CDR3. Each record gives: D gene, clone size, J gene, V gene, CDR3 protein, CDR3 DNA. A D gene is named only where the DNA matches it firmly. Only part of the rows carry a size: once, few, many, or a class if the clone is expanded.

>-|-|TRBJ2-1|TRBV27
CASSSQGGAYNEQFF
TGTGCCAGCAGTTCGCAAGGAGGGGCCTACAATGAGCAGTTCTTC
>-|-|TRBJ2-2|TRBV7-2
CASSLAPRGAGELFF
TGTGCCAGCAGCTTAGCGCCTAGGGGCGCCGGGGAGCTGTTTTTT
>TRBD1|few|TRBJ1-1|TRBV5-1
CASGDRGLSRTEAFF
TGCGCCAGCGGGGACAGGGGGCTTTCTCGGACTGAAGCTTTCTTT
>-|-|TRBJ1-2|TRBV5-8
CASSLGQVVIGYTF
TGTGCCAGCAGCTTGGGACAGGTCGTTATAGGCTACACCTTC
>-|-|TRBJ2-2|TRBV7-2
CASSLDTGELFF
TGTGCCAGCAGCTTGGACACCGGGGAGCTGTTTTTT
>-|-|TRBJ2-3|TRBV5-1
CASSLEGAGAGTDTQYF
TGCGCCAGCAGCTTGGAGGGCGCGGGGGCGGGGACAGATACGCAGTATTTT
>TRBD2|-|TRBJ2-1|TRBV7-2
CASLTRTSDYNEQFF
TGTGCCAGCCTCACCAGGACTAGCGATTACAATGAGCAGTTCTTC
>TRBD1|-|TRBJ1-4|TRBV25-1
CASSHRDRGREKLFF
TGTGCCAGCAGTCACAGGGACAGGGGGCGGGAAAAACTGTTTTTT
>-|-|TRBJ1-1|TRBV7-2
CASSLVGSDTEAFF
TGTGCCAGCAGCTTAGTAGGGAGCGACACTGAAGCTTTCTTT
>-|-|TRBJ2-5|TRBV18
CASSQGSQETQYF
TGTGCCAGCTCACAGGGGTCCCAAGAGACCCAGTACTTC
>-|-|TRBJ1-6|TRBV14
CASSLLGDSPLHF
TGTGCCAGCAGCCTTCTCGGGGATTCACCCCTCCACTTT
>-|-|TRBJ2-7|TRBV7-2
CASSSQTGSYEQYF
TGTGCCAGCAGCTCACAAACAGGGTCTTACGAGCAGTACTTC
>-|-|TRBJ1-6|TRBV6-5
CASSLTNSPLHF
TGTGCCAGCAGCCTGACCAATTCACCCCTCCACTTT
>TRBD2|-|TRBJ2-3|TRBV5-1
CASSLRGGGAADTQYF
TGCGCCAGCAGCTTGAGAGGCGGGGGGGCCGCAGATACGCAGTATTTT
>TRBD2|-|TRBJ2-6|TRBV7-2
CASSLREGLVLTF
TGTGCCAGCAGCCTGCGGGAGGGGTTGGTCCTGACTTTC
>-|-|TRBJ2-3|TRBV6-1
CASDQMGLRTDTQYF
TGTGCCAGCGACCAGATGGGGTTAAGGACAGATACGCAGTATTTT
>-|-|TRBJ1-6|TRBV9
CASSPPDISSSYNSPLHF
TGTGCCAGCAGCCCGCCGGACATTTCTAGCTCCTATAATTCACCCCTCCACTTT
>-|-|TRBJ1-6|TRBV27
CASSYSGLPNSPLHF
TGTGCCAGCAGCTATTCAGGGCTTCCAAATTCACCCCTCCACTTT
>TRBD2|-|TRBJ2-1|TRBV5-1
CASREVSGGNEQFF
TGCGCCAGCAGGGAAGTTAGCGGGGGGAATGAGCAGTTCTTC
>TRBD2|-|TRBJ2-3|TRBV29-1
CSAGDRLAGAQIDTQYF
TGCAGCGCTGGGGACAGGCTAGCGGGAGCCCAGATAGATACGCAGTATTTT
>TRBD2|-|TRBJ2-1|TRBV5-1
CASSSALAGDWNEQFF
TGCGCCAGCAGCTCCGCGCTAGCGGGAGATTGGAATGAGCAGTTCTTC
>-|-|TRBJ1-1|TRBV5-1
CASSLAGGNTEAFF
TGCGCCAGCAGCTTGGCTGGGGGGAACACTGAAGCTTTCTTT
>-|few|TRBJ2-7|TRBV7-9
CASSLASGSHEQYF
TGTGCCAGCAGCTTAGCGTCGGGATCCCACGAGCAGTACTTC
>-|-|TRBJ2-3|TRBV9
CASSVDPDSTDTQYF
TGTGCCAGCAGCGTAGATCCGGATTCCACAGATACGCAGTATTTT
>-|-|TRBJ2-7|TRBV11-2
CASSHGGGASYEQYF
TGTGCCAGCAGCCATGGGGGGGGCGCTTCCTACGAGCAGTACTTC
>-|few|TRBJ1-2|TRBV4-3
CASSQDRGGGGYTF
TGCGCCAGCAGCCAAGATCGGGGGGGAGGCGGCTACACCTTC
>TRBD1|-|TRBJ2-3|TRBV5-1
CASSLQGQGGDTQYF
TGCGCCAGCAGCTTGCAGGGACAGGGGGGAGATACGCAGTATTTT
>-|-|TRBJ2-3|TRBV6-4
CASSGRRWGLPTDTQYF
TGTGCCAGCAGTGGCCGCAGATGGGGGTTGCCCACAGATACGCAGTATTTT
>TRBD1|-|TRBJ1-6|TRBV28
CASSLPGQGFNSPLHF
TGTGCCAGCAGCCTGCCGGGACAGGGATTTAATTCACCCCTCCACTTT
>-|-|TRBJ2-3|TRBV27
CASRGSATDTQYF
TGTGCCAGCAGGGGAAGTGCCACAGATACGCAGTATTTT
>TRBD1|few|TRBJ1-2|TRBV18
CASSPPHPGQVGYGYTF
TGTGCCAGCTCACCACCTCATCCGGGACAGGTTGGCTATGGCTACACCTTC
>-|-|TRBJ2-7|TRBV28
CASRTGLLLEQYF
TGTGCCAGCAGAACGGGACTTCTACTGGAGCAGTACTTC
>-|-|TRBJ1-2|TRBV28
CASRGEYYGYTF
TGTGCCAGCAGGGGGGAGTACTATGGCTACACCTTC
>-|-|TRBJ1-2|TRBV13
CASSLDRGRGFVYGYTF
TGTGCCAGCAGCTTAGATAGAGGGCGGGGGTTCGTCTATGGCTACACCTTC
>-|-|TRBJ1-1|TRBV2
CASSAIRNTEAFF
TGTGCCAGCAGCGCCATACGGAACACTGAAGCTTTCTTT
>-|few|TRBJ1-1|TRBV30
CAWTRGGDTEAFF
TGTGCCTGGACCCGTGGGGGGGACACTGAAGCTTTCTTT
>-|-|TRBJ1-1|TRBV5-3
CARTPNTEAFF
TGTGCCAGAACACCGAACACTGAAGCTTTCTTT
>TRBD2|-|TRBJ2-3|TRBV7-8
CASSFPTSGRTDTQYF
TGTGCCAGCAGCTTCCCGACTAGCGGGAGGACAGATACGCAGTATTTT
>-|-|TRBJ1-2|TRBV5-1
CASRSGTPSTYGYTF
TGCGCCAGCAGATCCGGGACACCTTCGACCTATGGCTACACCTTC
>TRBD2|-|TRBJ2-1|TRBV7-6
CASSLGLAGNNEQFF
TGTGCCAGCAGCCTAGGACTAGCGGGCAACAATGAGCAGTTCTTC
>TRBD2|-|TRBJ2-1|TRBV5-4
CASSLGGRISYNEQFF
TGTGCCAGCAGCTTGGGCGGGAGGATCTCCTACAATGAGCAGTTCTTC
>TRBD2|-|TRBJ2-1|TRBV5-1
CASSLVPLTAGGDDEQFF
TGCGCCAGCAGCTTGGTCCCCTTAACCGCGGGGGGTGACGATGAGCAGTTCTTC
>-|-|TRBJ2-3|TRBV7-9
CASSLPSRVDTQYF
TGTGCCAGCAGCTTACCTAGTCGGGTGGATACGCAGTATTTT
>TRBD1|-|TRBJ1-1|TRBV19
CASSDRGRDTEAFF
TGTGCCAGTAGCGACAGGGGGCGGGACACTGAAGCTTTCTTT
>TRBD1|-|TRBJ1-2|TRBV29-1
CSAQSYTGQGQGGYTF
TGCAGCGCCCAGAGCTATACGGGACAGGGACAGGGTGGCTACACCTTC
>TRBD1|-|TRBJ1-4|TRBV6-6
CASIKQGAPGEKLFF
TGTGCCAGCATCAAACAGGGGGCGCCGGGTGAAAAACTGTTTTTT
>-|-|TRBJ2-1|TRBV6-6
CASRLLGGSNEQFF
TGTGCCAGCAGGCTGCTAGGAGGTTCCAATGAGCAGTTCTTC
>-|once|TRBJ1-3|TRBV7-2
CASSTGSSGNTIYF
TGTGCCAGCAGCACAGGTAGCTCTGGAAACACCATATATTTT
>-|-|TRBJ2-5|TRBV5-4
CASSLGRGIGETQYF
TGTGCCAGCAGCCTGGGTAGGGGGATTGGAGAGACCCAGTACTTC
>-|once|TRBJ2-5|TRBV5-1
CASSLAAGFYPWETQYF
TGCGCCAGCAGCTTGGCGGCAGGCTTCTATCCTTGGGAGACCCAGTACTTC
>TRBD1|-|TRBJ1-1|TRBV7-9
CASSRGTENTEAFF
TGTGCCAGCAGCCGTGGGACAGAGAACACTGAAGCTTTCTTT
>-|-|TRBJ2-5|TRBV19
CAIKGNSQETQYF
TGTGCCATCAAGGGGAACAGCCAAGAGACCCAGTACTTC